This entry lists 6 T cell receptor beta chains sequenced from one sample in a study of Ad26.COV2.S vaccination and SARS-CoV-2 variants. Noted treatment: about 20 received Ad26.COV2.S at low or high dose, single or two shots; about five received placebo; per-sample allocation not given. Following the first vaccine or placebo injection, samples were taken on day 63. Sequenced by immunoSEQ multiplex PCR; TCRdb stores in-frame clones only, minus some. The table shows roughly 400,000 clones, with approximately 92% occurring only once. Sample: peripheral blood, taken in a trial of Ad26.COV2.S vaccine versus placebo. The receptors come from a person aged 18-65 years who received the Ad26.COV2.S COVID-19 vaccine or a placebo.

The chain uses TRBV19 and TRBJ1-2, with 8 bases identical to TRBD1. This CDR3 is 15 amino acids long. V shed 5 bases, J shed 0 bases, and the junction held 5 bases outside the gene matches. CDR1 and CDR2 (germline): LNHDA, SQIVND (reference sequence). The CDR3 sequence: CASSFPGQANYGYTF. The CDR3 DNA sequence: TGTGCCAGTAGTTTTCCGGGACAGGCTAACTATGGCTACACCTTC.

This clone showed up just once. The chain carries TRBV5-4 and TRBJ2-1, with 7 bases matching TRBD2. The CDR3 length is 15 residues. Germline values: CDR1 SGHNT, CDR2 YYREEE (reference sequence). V trimming: 4 bases; J trimming: 2 bases; junction bases outside the gene matches: 6. CDR3 nucleotides: TGTGCCAGCAGCCCGGGACTAACCCCCTACAATGAGCAGTTCTTC. It specifies CASSPGLTPYNEQFF.

This clone was recorded only once. The chain links TRBV7-2 to TRBJ2-3, with TRBD2 as a possible D gene (6 bases). The CDR3 consists of 15 residues. CDR1 and CDR2 (germline): SGHTA, FQGNSA. The V and J ends lost 1 base and 3 bases respectively, with 11 bases between them. CDR3 DNA sequence: TGTGCCAGCAGCTTAGGAATCGGGGGTACAGATACGCAGTATTTT. As protein: CASSLGIGGTDTQYF.

V usage is TRBV4-3 and J usage is TRBJ2-7, with D possibly TRBD1 on 7 matching bases. CDR1 is LGHNA, CDR2 YSLEER, per germline. The CDR3 has 16 residues. V was clipped by 0 bases and J by 1 base, with 13 bases between them. The chain's CDR3 is CASSQDIPGGSYEQYF. CDR3 bases: TGCGCCAGCAGCCAAGATATCCCAGGGGGGTCCTACGAGCAGTACTTC.

The gene calls are TRBV3-1 (or the pseudogene TRBV3-2) and TRBJ2-7, with a weak D call TRBD1 (5 bases). The germline CDR1 and CDR2 sequences are LGHDT and YNNKEL (reference sequence). The CDR3 contains 13 residues. V lost 7 bases and J lost 2, with 12 bases in between. The CDR3 sequence: CASTQGSTYEQYF. The CDR3 coding sequence is TGTGCCAGCACCCAGGGTTCCACCTACGAGCAGTACTTC.

The V and J genes are TRBV3-1 (or the pseudogene TRBV3-2) and TRBJ2-4; 9 bases align to TRBD1. With 3 bases clipped from V and 9 bases from J, the junction kept 12 bases outside the gene matches. The CDR3 loop spans 16 amino acids. Germline V lookup: CDR1 LGHDT, CDR2 YNNKEL (reference sequence). The CDR3 nucleotides are TGTGCCAGCAGCCAGGACAGGGGAAGCAGTAGTAGCATTCAGTACTTC. Its protein is CASSQDRGSSSSIQYF.